One sample yielded the 3 T cell receptor beta chains listed below, sequenced in a study of T cells in localized non-small cell lung cancer. Produced via immunoSEQ multiplex PCR; TCRdb's table is partial and in-frame only. The sample consists of about 91,000 clones, about nine tenths of them appearing once. Here the sequenced sample was peripheral blood, taken before any cancer treatment. The receptors were sampled from a man aged 40-75 years with stage I squamous cell lung carcinoma.

This rearrangement joins TRBV10-2 to TRBJ2-1; 15 bases are shared with TRBD2. From germline, CDR1 is WSHSY and CDR2 SAAADI. Losses at the gene ends were 4 bases for V and 10 bases for J; bases not matched to a gene: 14. The CDR3 has 18 amino acids. The CDR3 sequence is CASSVSLSGLAGGWEQFF. In nucleotides, the CDR3 is TGCGCCAGCAGTGTGTCGCTCTCGGGACTAGCGGGGGGATGGGAGCAGTTCTTC.

The CDR3 region has the DNA TGCACCCCCGAGGGCCGGAGGGGGGGAAACACCATATATTTT. It codes for CTPEGRRGGNTIYF. The J gene is TRBJ1-3, the V gene TRBV29-1, with a possible D match to TRBD1 (6 bases). CDR3 length: 14 residues. The germline CDR1 and CDR2 sequences are SQVTM and ANQGSEA.

The chain couples TRBV9 to TRBJ1-1; D not resolved. Germline V gives CDR1 SGDLS, CDR2 YYNGEE. The CDR3 has 14 amino acids. V dropped 3 bases and J dropped 6 bases, with 15 bases sitting between them. Written as DNA, the CDR3 is TGTGCCAGCAGCGCCGACCACCCGCGGGCTGAAGCTTTCTTT. Residues: CASSADHPRAEAFF.